What follows are 4 T cell receptor beta chains derived from one specimen sequenced in a study of T cell changes during pregnancy in multiple sclerosis. Repertoires were generated with immunoSEQ multiplex PCR, while TCRdb's copy carries only in-frame clones and drops some. This sample has some 46,000 clones; about 92% occur once, and the top ten carry approximately 2.2%. Material: peripheral blood, obtained in the third trimester of pregnancy. Source of these receptors: a female donor with multiple sclerosis, enrolled in a pregnancy study.

The genes are TRBV19 and TRBJ2-7; 12 bases match TRBD2. V shed 4 bases and J 5 bases; nucleotides not matched to a gene: 3. Germline lookup yields CDR1 LNHDA and CDR2 SQIVND (reference sequence). This CDR3 spans 14 amino acids. The CDR3 loop reads CASSTTSGSHEQYF. The DNA for the CDR3 is TGTGCCAGTAGTACGACTAGCGGGAGTCACGAGCAGTACTTC.

V gene TRBV7-2 combines with J gene TRBJ2-5; perhaps TRBD2 as D (6 bases). The CDR3 is made up of 15 amino acids. Trimming shortened V by 2 bases and J by 1 base, and 11 bases separated the two germline ends. CDR1 and CDR2 (germline): SGHTA, FQGNSA. CDR3 loop: CASSLPAGSQETQYF. The CDR3 DNA reads TGTGCCAGCAGCTTACCGGCGGGGTCCCAAGAGACCCAGTACTTC.

The chain uses TRBV19 and TRBJ1-2, with unresolved D. V shed 1 base and J shed 10 bases, with 13 bases lying between them. The V gene's germline CDR1 is LNHDA and CDR2 SQIVND (reference sequence). The CDR3 runs 13 residues. This chain's CDR3 is CASSIAGGLPYTF. CDR3 bases: TGTGCCAGTAGTATAGCTGGTGGCCTTCCCTACACCTTC.

V gene TRBV4-3 combines with J gene TRBJ2-1; 7 nucleotides line up with TRBD2. This CDR3 region has 15 residues. The germline CDR1 and CDR2 sequences are LGHNA and YSLEER. The V gene end was trimmed by 4 bases and the J gene end by 5 bases; junction bases not matched to a gene: 8. The chain's CDR3 is CASSLMGGYDNEQFF. The CDR3 region has the DNA TGCGCCAGCAGCCTGATGGGGGGGTACGACAATGAGCAGTTCTTC.